This T cell receptor (beta chain) was identified during a study of T cell changes during pregnancy in multiple sclerosis. There are 16 residues in the CDR3. Germline CDR1 reads GTSNPN; CDR2 reads SVGIG (reference sequence). V gave up 1 base and J gave up 5 bases, with 18 bases separating them. The assay was immunoSEQ multiplex PCR, and TCRdb's table has in-frame clones only and misses some. The top ten hold under 0.3% of the sample, which has some 71,000 clones, 90% to 95% seen once. The chain combines TRBV30 with TRBJ2-1; D remains ambiguous. Specimen: CD4+ T cells from peripheral blood mononuclear cells, collected in the third trimester of pregnancy. This receptor was taken from a female donor in good health, enrolled as a control in a pregnancy study. The CDR3 loop reads CAWSALLRRHNNEQFF. The DNA of the CDR3 is TGTGCCTGGAGTGCCCTCCTCAGGCGACACAACAATGAGCAGTTCTTC.